These T cell receptor beta chains were read from a single sample in a study of T-cell reconstitution after alpha-beta-depleted transplantation in children. TCRdb recomputed calls from the PCR reads with MiXCR, one row per CDR3 protein. Of approximately 27,000 distinct CDR3 sequences listed, over 15% were seen once; the top ten hold 35% to 45%. Sequencing used PBMCs, mostly from graft donor cells, obtained 60 days after TCRalphabeta/CD19-depleted stem cell transplant. These receptors were collected from a male patient between 2 and 9 years old who had a stem cell transplant for acute lymphoblastic leukemia, so the T cells may come from the graft donor. Each CDR3 is given with its conserved first and last residue. The order of the fields is V gene, CDR3 length, clone size, D gene, J gene, CDR3 protein, CDR3 DNA. D genes are given only for firm matches. Size is omitted from some rows. Given values are once, few, many or a class for expanded clones.

>TRBV7-8|15|few|NA|TRBJ1-6
CASSLYDRSDSPLHF
TGTGCCAGCAGCTTATATGACAGATCAGATTCACCCCTCCACTTT
>TRBV7-9|16|NA|TRBD2|TRBJ2-1
CASSFSTSGTYNEQFF
TGTGCCAGCAGCTTCTCCACTAGCGGGACCTACAATGAGCAGTTCTTC
>TRBV30|20|few|NA|TRBJ2-1
CAWSVKTWQGSRYSYNEQFF
TGTGCCTGGAGTGTAAAAACCTGGCAGGGCTCCAGGTACTCCTACAATGAGCAGTTCTTC
>TRBV13|15|NA|NA|TRBJ2-2
CASSFAQGLAGELFF
TGTGCCAGCAGCTTCGCACAGGGATTGGCCGGGGAGCTGTTTTTT
>TRBV12-3/TRBV12-4|15|NA|NA|TRBJ2-5
CASRKQGRVGETQYF
TGTGCCAGCAGGAAACAGGGACGGGTAGGAGAGACCCAGTACTTC
>TRBV4-1|16|NA|NA|TRBJ2-4
CASSPRSLEGKNIQYF
TGCGCCAGCAGCCCCCGGTCCTTGGAGGGCAAAAACATTCAGTACTTC
>TRBV5-1|18|NA|NA|TRBJ1-2
CASSLAGSAGPSSWGYTF
TGCGCCAGCAGCTTGGCCGGGTCAGCGGGCCCTTCCTCGTGGGGCTACACCTTC
>TRBV4-3|14|NA|NA|TRBJ2-7
CASSQGTSYHEQYF
TGCGCCAGCAGCCAAGGAACTTCGTACCACGAGCAGTACTTC
>TRBV30|15|NA|NA|TRBJ2-3
CAWVWAGHGTDTQYF
TGTGCCTGGGTTTGGGCGGGCCACGGCACAGATACGCAGTATTTT
>TRBV7-2|15|many|NA|TRBJ2-1
CASSFRDSSYNEQFF
TGTGCCAGCAGCTTCCGGGACTCGTCCTACAATGAGCAGTTCTTC
>TRBV24-1|16|many|NA|TRBJ2-5
CATSDSVRTHQETQYF
TGTGCCACCAGTGACTCGGTTAGGACTCATCAAGAGACCCAGTACTTC
>TRBV11-2|17|few|TRBD2|TRBJ2-7
CASSLDGGGAFSYEQYF
TGTGCCAGCAGCTTAGACGGGGGGGGTGCCTTCTCCTACGAGCAGTACTTC
>TRBV4-2|14|few|TRBD1|TRBJ1-2
CASSEDRGGDGYTF
TGTGCCAGCAGCGAAGACAGGGGGGGCGATGGCTACACCTTC
>TRBV5-5|14|NA|TRBD1|TRBJ2-7
CASSFWTGKNEQYF
TGTGCCAGCAGCTTCTGGACAGGGAAAAACGAGCAGTACTTC
>TRBV6-2/TRBV6-3|16|NA|NA|TRBJ1-5
CASSPGPSHSGQPQHF
TGTGCCAGCAGCCCAGGACCCTCTCATTCGGGTCAGCCCCAGCATTTT
>TRBV12-3/TRBV12-4|13|NA|NA|TRBJ1-3
CASSYSTGNTIYF
TGTGCCAGCAGTTATTCTACTGGAAACACCATATATTTT
>TRBV20-1|14|many|TRBD1|TRBJ2-3
CSAPWTGATDTQYF
TGCAGTGCTCCCTGGACAGGGGCTACAGATACGCAGTATTTT
>TRBV7-9|14|many|TRBD1|TRBJ2-7
CASSPGQGPYEQYF
TGTGCCAGCAGCCCGGGACAGGGGCCCTACGAGCAGTACTTC
>TRBV6-5|15|NA|NA|TRBJ1-2
CASSYPGGPVHGYTF
TGTGCCAGCAGTTACCCGGGAGGTCCTGTTCATGGCTACACCTTC